These 19 T cell receptor beta chains originate from one sample sequenced in a study of blood T cell repertoires in COVID-19 (dated by TCRdb to between 2020 and 2021). The library relied on the immunoSEQ multiplex PCR assay. TCRdb took over this immuneACCESS table, retaining in-frame rearrangements with V and J assigned. Such tables are incomplete; in checked studies, under half of the missing clones stem from an unresolved V gene, and the remainder is unexplained. Counted in this sample were almost 350,000 clones; 88% of them appeared once. The biggest ten clones account for approximately 1% of the sample. Sequencing was done on a sample of PBMCs or T cells enriched from blood (not recorded which). The receptors were gathered from a woman younger than 45 who had been exposed to COVID-19.

The V call is TRBV28, the J call TRBJ2-7, with TRBD1 identical over 11 bases. The CDR3 has 15 residues. The V gene end was trimmed by 5 bases and the J gene end by 5 bases; junction bases not matched to a gene: 8. The germline CDR1 and CDR2 sequences are MDHEN and SYDVKM. The DNA for the CDR3 is TGTGCCAGCAGTCGCCAGGACAGGGGGCGGCACGAGCAGTACTTC. This sequence encodes CASSRQDRGRHEQYF. Full variable domain (missing parts from reference TRBV28 and TRBJ2-7): DVKVTQSSRYLVKRTGEKVFLECVQDMDHENMFWYRQDPGLGLRLIYFSYDVKMKEKGDIPEGYSVSREKKERFSLILESASTNQTSMYLCASSRQDRGRHEQYFGPGTRLTVT.

The genes are TRBV7-9 and TRBJ2-3; no definite D call. V gave up 5 bases and J gave up 5 bases, with 11 bases separating them. Germline assignment: CDR1 SEHNR and CDR2 FQNEAQ (reference sequence). There are 13 residues in the CDR3. The CDR3 DNA follows: TGTGCCAGCAGCCCCCCAACAAAAGATACGCAGTATTTT. Protein: CASSPPTKDTQYF.

This chain links TRBV7-9 with TRBJ2-1, with 8 bases matching TRBD1. Per germline, CDR1 SEHNR and CDR2 FQNEAQ (reference sequence). The CDR3 is 17 amino acids. The junction had 11 bases not matched to a gene; V was cut back by 2 bases and J by 5 bases. The CDR3 is CASSLPTGTGTDNEQFF. The CDR3 DNA reads TGTGCCAGCAGCTTACCGACCGGGACAGGCACAGACAATGAGCAGTTCTTC.

This sequence joins TRBV5-1 and TRBJ1-1, with D tentatively TRBD1 (5 bases). CDR1 and CDR2 (germline): SGHRS, YFSETQ. The CDR3 length is 14 residues. Deletions cut 4 bases from V and 0 bases from J, with 10 bases between. The CDR3 is CASSITGLNTEAFF. The CDR3 nucleotides are TGCGCCAGCAGCATCACAGGACTGAACACTGAAGCTTTCTTT.

The V gene is TRBV28, the J gene TRBJ1-3; unclear D gene. The CDR3 is 14 amino acids. Trimming shortened V by 11 bases and J by 0 bases, and 14 bases separated the two germline ends. Germline assignment: CDR1 MDHEN and CDR2 SYDVKM. DNA of the CDR3: TGTGCCCTTAGCGCGGGATCCTCTGGAAACACCATATATTTT. This translates into CALSAGSSGNTIYF.

The chain is built from TRBV7-6 and TRBJ1-1, with TRBD1 matching 8 bases. The CDR3 contains 13 residues. V trimming: 7 bases; J trimming: 5 bases; junction bases outside the gene matches: 6. The V gene's germline CDR1 is SGHVS and CDR2 FNYEAQ. This CDR3 reads CASMVDRGTEAFF. CDR3 sequence (DNA): TGTGCCAGCATGGTAGACAGGGGTACTGAAGCTTTCTTT.

CDR3 in amino acids: CASSPGTRGEKLFF. The CDR3 DNA is TGCGCCAGCAGCCCTGGGACTCGGGGGGAAAAACTGTTTTTT. This chain links TRBV5-1 with TRBJ1-4; tentative D call: TRBD1 (5 bases). This CDR3 spans 14 amino acids. Trimming took off 4 bases at V and 8 bases at J, with 15 bases between the two ends. Germline loops: CDR1 SGHRS, CDR2 YFSETQ.

J is TRBJ2-1 and V is TRBV7-3, with TRBD2 matching over 9 bases. The junction had 8 bases not matched to a gene; V was cut back by 5 bases and J by 6 bases. Germline V gives CDR1 SGHTA, CDR2 FQGTGA. There are 15 residues in the CDR3. The CDR3 DNA sequence: TGTGCCAGCAGCCCAGGTGGCGGGAGGGCCAATGAGCAGTTCTTC. Its translation is CASSPGGGRANEQFF.

The chain couples TRBV28 to TRBJ2-1; a possible D gene is TRBD2 (5 bases). The V and J ends lost 3 bases and 10 bases respectively, with 10 bases between them. CDR3 length: 12 residues. Germline V CDR1 and CDR2: MDHEN, SYDVKM. CDR3 residues: CASSFQRREQFF. The CDR3 region has the DNA TGTGCCAGCAGTTTTCAGCGGCGAGAGCAGTTCTTC. The whole variable domain, filled in from reference TRBV28 and TRBJ2-1, reads DVKVTQSSRYLVKRTGEKVFLECVQDMDHENMFWYRQDPGLGLRLIYFSYDVKMKEKGDIPEGYSVSREKKERFSLILESASTNQTSMYLCASSFQRREQFFGPGTRLTVL.

The rearrangement joins TRBV3-1 (or the pseudogene TRBV3-2) to TRBJ2-1, with TRBD2 matching 7 bases. Germline CDR1 reads LGHDT; CDR2 reads YNNKEL (reference sequence). The CDR3 extends over 16 amino acids. Unmatched junction bases numbered 9, after V lost 6 bases and J lost 1 base. The CDR3 reads CASSPEGGSSYNEQFF. The CDR3 DNA sequence: TGTGCCAGCAGTCCGGAGGGCGGGAGTTCCTACAATGAGCAGTTCTTC.

The J gene is TRBJ2-7, the V gene TRBV3-1 (or the pseudogene TRBV3-2); D gene unclear. Trimming took off 5 bases at V and 4 bases at J, with 15 bases between the two ends. The germline gives CDR1 LGHDT, CDR2 YNNKEL (reference sequence). The CDR3 loop spans 14 amino acids. The CDR3 loop reads CASSTALYGYEQYF. The CDR3 nucleotides are TGTGCCAGCAGCACTGCCCTCTACGGGTACGAGCAGTACTTC.

The CDR3: CASSYPGTGSYGYTF. The CDR3 DNA reads TGTGCCAGCAGTTACCCCGGGACAGGGAGCTATGGCTACACCTTC. V and J are TRBV6-5 and TRBJ1-2; 9 bases fit TRBD1. V shed 2 bases and J 4 bases; nucleotides not matched to a gene: 5. This CDR3 contains 15 residues. In germline, CDR1 is MNHEY, CDR2 SVGAGI.

This chain links TRBV5-6 with TRBJ1-1; D possibly corresponds to TRBD1 (5 bases). This CDR3 has 14 residues. Trimming removed 4 bases at V and 6 bases at J, with 16 bases between. Germline-derived CDR1 and CDR2 are SGHDT and YYEEEE. CDR3 in DNA: TGTGCCAGCAGCCTAATCGGCAGGGCCGCTGAAGCTTTCTTT. It codes for CASSLIGRAAEAFF.

The chain joins TRBV5-1 to TRBJ2-3; 8 positions match TRBD2. The V and J ends lost 4 bases and 2 bases, in that order; junction bases with no gene match: 6. Germline loops: CDR1 SGHRS, CDR2 YFSETQ. CDR3 length equals 15 residues. The CDR3 reads CASSLLADSTDTQYF. The DNA of the CDR3 is TGCGCCAGCAGCCTACTAGCGGACTCCACAGATACGCAGTATTTT.

The J gene is TRBJ1-5, the V gene TRBV6-2 or TRBV6-3; 7 bases line up with TRBD1. CDR3 length equals 16 residues. The germline CDR1 and CDR2 sequences are MNHEY and SVGEGT. The ends lost 0 bases at V and 6 bases at J; junction bases unmatched: 8. CDR3 in amino acids: CASSYSGQGVSQPQHF. CDR3 nucleotide sequence: TGTGCCAGCAGTTACTCTGGCCAGGGGGTTAGTCAGCCCCAGCATTTT.

This clone was seen once. V is TRBV12-3 or TRBV12-4 and J is TRBJ2-7; no clear D gene. Between the trimmed V and J ends, which lost 6 bases and 5 bases, there was a span of 14 bases. The CDR3 is 13 residues long. CDR3 nucleotides: TGTGCCAGCAGGCTGTGGCTGGGCGACGAGCAGTACTTC. This gives the protein CASRLWLGDEQYF.

V and J are TRBV5-1 and TRBJ2-3; D perhaps matches TRBD2 (6 bases). The germline gives CDR1 SGHRS, CDR2 YFSETQ. The CDR3 has 13 residues. Trimming pared 7 bases from V and 11 bases from J, leaving 20 bases between. CDR3 sequence (DNA): TGCGCCAGCTTCGCCCTTAGCGGCAACGAGCAGTATTTT. Translated, it gives CASFALSGNEQYF.

In its sample, this clone was seen once. J is TRBJ1-1 and V is TRBV12-3 or TRBV12-4, with D perhaps TRBD1 (5 bases). V lost 3 bases and J lost 4, with 9 bases in between. The CDR3 is 13 residues long. The CDR3, as DNA: TGTGCCAGCAGTTTCAGGGTGAGCACTGAAGCTTTCTTT. Protein: CASSFRVSTEAFF.

The chain links TRBV7-9 to TRBJ2-3; no clear D. The CDR3 spans 15 residues. The V gene's germline CDR1 is SEHNR and CDR2 FQNEAQ (reference sequence). The germline V and J ends were trimmed by 3 bases and 0 bases, with 10 bases remaining between them. The CDR3 nucleotides are TGTGCCAGCAGCTTTGGCGGAGCTAGCACAGATACGCAGTATTTT. Translation gives CASSFGGASTDTQYF.